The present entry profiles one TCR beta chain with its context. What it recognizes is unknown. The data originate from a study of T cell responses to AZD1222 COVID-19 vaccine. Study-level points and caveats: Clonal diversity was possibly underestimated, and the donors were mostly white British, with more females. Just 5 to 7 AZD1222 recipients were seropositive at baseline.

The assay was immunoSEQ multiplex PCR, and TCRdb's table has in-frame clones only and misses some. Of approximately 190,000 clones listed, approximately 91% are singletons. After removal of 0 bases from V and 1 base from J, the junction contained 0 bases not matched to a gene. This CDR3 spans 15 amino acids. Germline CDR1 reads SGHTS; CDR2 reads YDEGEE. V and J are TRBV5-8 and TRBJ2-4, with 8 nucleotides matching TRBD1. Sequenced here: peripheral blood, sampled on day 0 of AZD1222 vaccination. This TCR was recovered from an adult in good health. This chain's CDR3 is CASSLGTGAKNIQYF. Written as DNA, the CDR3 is TGTGCCAGCAGCTTGGGGACAGGGGCCAAAAACATTCAGTACTTC. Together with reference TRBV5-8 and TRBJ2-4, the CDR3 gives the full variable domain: EAGVTQSPTHLIKTRGQQATLRCSPISGHTSVYWYQQALGLGLQFLLWYDEGEERNRGNFPPRFSGRQFPNYSSELNVNALELEDSALYLCASSLGTGAKNIQYFGAGTRLSVL.